The TCR beta chain described here comes from a study of blood T cells in healthy people across ages. Broader study findings: Strong correlation linked observed beta diversity and percent naive T cells.

The use of a sample-barcoded 5' primer and a J-beta primer mix characterized a second PCR of 7 to 11 cycles. TCRdb reprocessed the 5' RACE reads with MiXCR, giving one entry per CDR3 protein. The data show around 800,000 distinct CDR3 sequences, with around 62% seen just once and 25% to 35% held by the top ten. To note about this clonotype: The antigen is not known.

Healthy Caucasian individuals from Russia aged roughly 6 to 95 were enrolled as donors. Looked up from germline, CDR1 is MDHEN and CDR2 is SYDVKM. The CDR3 sequence is 16 residues long. Sequencing input: blood. This TCR came from a man aged 30 to 39 in good health. The V call is TRBV28, the J call TRBJ2-7; TRBD1 matches 9 bases. Gene TRBJ2-5 matches the end of the DNA better, so the J call may be wrong. The CDR3 loop reads CASRKWTGTGKETQYF. Written as DNA, the CDR3 is TGTGCCAGCAGAAAATGGACCGGGACAGGGAAAGAGACCCAGTACTTC.